A single sample is the source of the 29 T cell receptor beta chains below, sequenced in a study of beta chain features in type 1 diabetes. Findings and caveats of the study: There was a moderate but significant shortening of TCRB CDR3s in all four CD4+ subsets of Type 1 diabetes patients.

Expressed TCRB transcripts got sequenced, as all isolated RNA was reverse transcribed. Here immunoSEQ multiplex PCR was the method, and the copy in TCRdb shows in-frame clones only, minus some. The sample consists of 600,000 to 700,000 clones, roughly 12% of them appearing once. Their recognized antigens are unknown. The sample consisted of naive CD4+ T cells from blood. These receptors were taken from a man aged 25 to 45 with type 1 diabetes.

V and J are TRBV2 and TRBJ2-4; D remains unclear. Trimming took off 6 bases at V and 3 bases at J, with 9 bases between the two ends. This CDR3 region has 13 residues. Germline CDR1 SNHLY, CDR2 FYNNEI. The CDR3 DNA is TGTGCCAGCAGCACGGACGGCAAAAACATTCAGTACTTC. As protein: CASSTDGKNIQYF.

The chain combines TRBV5-1 with TRBJ1-3; no clear D gene. The V end lost 2 bases, the J end lost 0 bases, and 9 bases lay between the germline ends. The CDR3 is 15 amino acids. The germline V gene has CDR1 SGHRS and CDR2 YFSETQ. The CDR3 bases are TGCGCCAGCAGCTTCGGACTGAACTCTGGAAACACCATATATTTT. This sequence encodes CASSFGLNSGNTIYF.

In this sample, this clone turned up a few times. The rearrangement links TRBV7-8 to TRBJ2-7, with 7 bases lining up with TRBD1. V shed 8 bases, J shed 6 bases, and the junction held 10 bases outside the gene matches. CDR3 size: 13 residues. Looked up from germline, CDR1 is SGHVS and CDR2 is FQNEAQ. The CDR3 region has the DNA TGTGCCAGCGTGGGCAGGAGACAGGGCGAGCAGTACTTC. Protein product: CASVGRRQGEQYF.

The table lists this clone with a few counts. Other DNA sequences in this specimen translate into the identical CDR3. The chain employs TRBV18 and TRBJ1-6; 7 bases align to TRBD1. Germline CDR1 reads KGHSH; CDR2 reads LQKENI. The CDR3 has 14 residues. Trimming took 3 bases from V and 6 from J; bases not matched to a gene: 2. CDR3 coding DNA: TGTGCCAGCTCACCCCGGGACAGTAATTCACCCCTCCACTTT. This codes for CASSPRDSNSPLHF.

The chain has TRBV10-3 and TRBJ2-7; TRBD2 matches at 9 bases. This CDR3 contains 14 residues. The V gene's germline CDR1 is ENHRY and CDR2 SYGVKD. The V segment lost 3 bases and the J segment 2 bases; nucleotides outside the gene matches: 2. CDR3 sequence: CAISDSGGTYEQYF. The CDR3 bases are TGTGCCATCAGTGACAGCGGGGGGACCTACGAGCAGTACTTC.

A few counts support this clone. V is TRBV4-2 and J is TRBJ1-2; the match to TRBD1 covers 7 bases. Germline V lookup: CDR1 LGHNA, CDR2 YNFKEQ. J was trimmed by 8 bases and V by 0 bases; bases with no gene match: 6. The CDR3 contains 14 residues. The CDR3 here is CASSQEEGARGYTF. DNA for the CDR3: TGTGCCAGCAGCCAAGAGGAGGGGGCGAGGGGCTACACCTTC.

This chain connects TRBV9 to TRBJ2-2; D unresolved. The germline gives CDR1 SGDLS, CDR2 YYNGEE. Between the trimmed V and J ends, which lost 1 base and 6 bases, there was a span of 10 bases. The CDR3 is 14 amino acids. The CDR3 DNA is TGTGCCAGCAGCGTAATGACGAGCTCCGGGGAGCTGTTTTTT. Its translation is CASSVMTSSGELFF.

This clone was recorded a few times. The J gene is TRBJ1-2, the V gene TRBV5-4; tentatively, D is TRBD1 (5 bases). Per germline, CDR1 SGHNT and CDR2 YYREEE (reference sequence). This CDR3 is 15 amino acids long. V lost 4 bases to trimming and J lost 1 base, with 14 bases between them. CDR3 loop: CASSPRSGRNYGYTF. The CDR3 coding sequence is TGTGCCAGCAGCCCAAGGTCAGGGCGTAACTATGGCTACACCTTC.

The chain has TRBV28 and TRBJ1-2, with D possibly being TRBD1 (5 bases). The germline CDR1 and CDR2 sequences are MDHEN and SYDVKM. The CDR3 consists of 11 residues. V shed 10 bases and J shed 5 bases, with 11 bases lying between them. Here the CDR3 reads CAINGGYGYTF. In DNA, the CDR3 is TGTGCCATAAACGGGGGTTATGGCTACACCTTC.

V gene TRBV29-1 combines with J gene TRBJ1-2; D gene uncertain. Trimming cost V 6 bases and J 4 bases, with 24 bases left between them. CDR3 length equals 16 residues. Germline V gene data show CDR1 as SQVTM and CDR2 as ANQGSEA. This CDR3 reads CSVDMSSGRSLYGYTF. The DNA for the CDR3 is TGCAGCGTCGACATGTCCAGCGGGCGATCACTCTATGGCTACACCTTC.

In its sample, this clone was seen a few times. This chain links TRBV2 with TRBJ2-4, with 7 bases identical to TRBD1. This CDR3 contains 17 residues. The ends lost 5 bases at V and 0 bases at J; junction bases unmatched: 10. CDR1 and CDR2 from the germline V gene are SNHLY and FYNNEI. This CDR3 is CASSLGQVNLAKNIQYF. The CDR3, as DNA: TGTGCCAGCAGTCTAGGACAGGTGAATCTAGCCAAAAACATTCAGTACTTC.

The rearrangement uses TRBV9 and TRBJ2-7, with D perhaps matching TRBD1 (7 bases). CDR3 length equals 16 residues. V lost 2 bases and J 4 bases, leaving 19 bases between the germline ends. The germline V gene encodes CDR1 SGDLS and CDR2 YYNGEE. CDR3 nucleotides: TGTGCCAGCAGCGTTGGATCAGGACAGGCGGGGTACGAGCAGTACTTC. Translating it yields CASSVGSGQAGYEQYF. Drawing the rest from reference TRBV9 and TRBJ2-7, the complete variable domain is DSGVTQTPKHLITATGQRVTLRCSPRSGDLSVYWYQQSLDQGLQFLIQYYNGEERAKGNILERFSAQQFPDLHSELNLSSLELGDSALYFCASSVGSGQAGYEQYFGPGTRLTVT.

There are a few counts of this clone. The rearrangement uses TRBV29-1 and TRBJ2-1; no clear D. There are 12 residues in the CDR3. The germline V gene encodes CDR1 SQVTM and CDR2 ANQGSEA. V was cut by 4 bases and J by 9 bases, with 13 bases left in between. CDR3 sequence (DNA): TGCAGCGTTGCGCAAAGCCAGGTTGAGCAGTTCTTC. It encodes CSVAQSQVEQFF.

This clone showed up just a few times. The chain links TRBV6-5 to TRBJ2-5; 9 bases map to TRBD1. The CDR3 consists of 16 residues. CDR1 is MNHEY and CDR2 is SVGAGI in the germline V gene. Trimming took 2 bases from V and 5 from J; bases not matched to a gene: 9. CDR3 nucleotides: TGTGCCAGCAGTTACAGCTACAGGGGGCTCGGGGAGACCCAGTACTTC. It encodes CASSYSYRGLGETQYF.

The chain couples TRBV6-5 to TRBJ1-2; 7 nucleotides line up with TRBD1. Germline V gives CDR1 MNHEY, CDR2 SVGAGI. V was clipped by 6 bases and J by 0 bases; unmatched bases: 7. The CDR3 is 15 residues long. CDR3 in amino acids: CASSRTGQTNYGYTF. Here the CDR3 DNA reads TGTGCCAGCAGCCGGACAGGCCAAACTAACTATGGCTACACCTTC.

The chain carries TRBV29-1 and TRBJ2-2; D call uncertain. The CDR3 is 15 amino acids. Trimming removed 8 bases from V and 4 bases from J, with 20 bases in between. CDR1 and CDR2 (germline): SQVTM, ANQGSEA. CDR3 coding DNA: TGCAGCTACCGTTGGGGTACAGATGGCACCGGGGAGCTGTTTTTT. Protein: CSYRWGTDGTGELFF.

Here the CDR3 reads CASSELTGRLNTEAFF. The CDR3 DNA reads as TGTGCCAGCAGTGAATTAACAGGGCGCTTGAACACTGAAGCTTTCTTT. The J gene is TRBJ1-1, the V gene TRBV25-1; D is perhaps TRBD1 (6 bases). The CDR3 runs to 16 residues. V lost 1 base and J lost 0, with 12 bases in between. Germline V gene sequence: CDR1 MGHDK, CDR2 SYGVNS.

The rearrangement joins TRBV7-8 to TRBJ2-7; D is possibly TRBD1 (6 bases). V lost 3 bases and J lost 3, with 15 bases in between. The CDR3 has 15 amino acids. Germline CDR1 reads SGHVS; CDR2 reads FQNEAQ. The CDR3 sequence is CASSFLGTLYYEQYF. In DNA form, the CDR3 reads TGTGCCAGCAGCTTTCTCGGGACATTATACTACGAGCAGTACTTC. The variable domain in full, with the rest retrieved from reference TRBV7-8 and TRBJ2-7, is GAGVSQSPRYKVAKRGQDVALRCDPISGHVSLFWYQQALGQGPEFLTYFQNEAQLDKSGLPSDRFFAERPEGSVSTLKIQRTQQEDSAVYLCASSFLGTLYYEQYFGPGTRLTVT.

This chain uses TRBV10-3 with TRBJ2-3, with 8 nucleotides matching TRBD2. CDR3 length equals 16 residues. Trimming removed 5 bases from V and 2 bases from J; junction bases left unmatched: 9. In germline, CDR1 is ENHRY, CDR2 SYGVKD. The CDR3 reads CAISWRGGLNTDTQYF. CDR3 sequence (DNA): TGTGCCATCAGTTGGCGCGGGGGGCTTAACACAGATACGCAGTATTTT.

This chain joins TRBV27 and TRBJ2-7; D may be TRBD2 (5 bases). The CDR3 loop spans 14 amino acids. Trimming shortened V by 4 bases and J by 0 bases, and 10 bases separated the two germline ends. Per germline, CDR1 MNHEY and CDR2 SMNVEV (reference sequence). CDR3 in DNA: TGTGCCAGCAGTTATTTGAGGGACTCCTACGAGCAGTACTTC. It encodes CASSYLRDSYEQYF.

The chain links TRBV4-3 to TRBJ2-3; TRBD1 or TRBD2 may be the D gene (6 bases each). The CDR3 contains 16 residues. Germline V gene lookup returns CDR1 LGHNA and CDR2 YSLEER. V was trimmed by 0 bases and J by 2 bases, leaving 12 bases between them. The DNA for the CDR3 is TGCGCCAGCAGCCAAGATTCCGGGGGCTTCACAGATACGCAGTATTTT. Protein sequence: CASSQDSGGFTDTQYF.

V and J are TRBV10-2 and TRBJ2-1, with 8 bases lining up with TRBD1. The V gene's germline CDR1 is WSHSY and CDR2 SAAADI. After removal of 6 bases from V and 8 bases from J, the junction contained 6 bases not matched to a gene. This CDR3 has 13 residues. The CDR3 coding sequence is TGCGCCAGCAGGGGGTACAGGGGGTATGAGCAGTTCTTC. As protein: CASRGYRGYEQFF.

This clone was seen more than once but under ten times. The rearrangement links TRBV7-2 to TRBJ2-7; no definite D call. V shed 1 base and J shed 5 bases, with 12 bases lying between them. Germline V CDR1 and CDR2: SGHTA, FQGNSA. There are 14 residues in the CDR3. This CDR3 is CASSLGYEFHEQYF. CDR3 bases: TGTGCCAGCAGCTTAGGATACGAGTTTCACGAGCAGTACTTC.

The chain joins TRBV7-9 to TRBJ1-2; no definite D call. Trimming stripped 1 base from V and 7 bases from J, with 13 bases between. CDR1 and CDR2 from the germline V gene are SEHNR and FQNEAQ (reference sequence). The CDR3 contains 14 residues. The CDR3 nucleotides are TGTGCCAGCAGCTTAGAATCAGGAAAGGGTGGCTACACCTTC. As protein: CASSLESGKGGYTF.

This clone was recorded only once. The CDR3 sequence is CASSLAGQGREQFF. CDR3 nucleotides: TGCGCCAGCAGCTTGGCGGGGCAGGGGCGCGAGCAGTTCTTC. The chain joins TRBV5-1 to TRBJ2-1; TRBD1 is a possible D gene (6 bases). The CDR3 length is 14 residues. CDR1 SGHRS and CDR2 YFSETQ come from the germline V gene. Trimming pared 0 bases from V and 10 bases from J, leaving 14 bases between.

The CDR3 sequence: CASSFSSGETQYF. The DNA for the CDR3 is TGTGCCAGCAGCTTTTCTAGCGGCGAGACCCAGTACTTC. The chain recombines TRBV7-2 with TRBJ2-5; the match to TRBD2 covers 7 bases. The CDR3 runs 13 residues. V lost 3 bases and J lost 5; bases outside the gene matches: 3. Germline CDR1 SGHTA, CDR2 FQGNSA.

A single count supports this clone. The chain couples TRBV14 to TRBJ1-6; TRBD1 matches 9 bases. Germline CDR1 SGHDN, CDR2 FVKESK. This CDR3 has 16 amino acids. J was trimmed by 7 bases and V by 4 bases; bases with no gene match: 8. The DNA of the CDR3 is TGTGCCAGCAGCCGAACAGGGGGCTCTAGGAATTCACCCCTCCACTTT. This gives the protein CASSRTGGSRNSPLHF.

The chain uses TRBV13 and TRBJ2-5; 8 nucleotides line up with TRBD1. With 5 bases clipped from V and 6 bases from J, the junction kept 14 bases outside the gene matches. Germline loops: CDR1 PRHDT, CDR2 FYEKMQ (reference sequence). The CDR3 runs to 16 residues. The CDR3 DNA is TGTGCCAGCAGCACGATGGTACAGGGGGACGGGAAGACCCAGTACTTC. Protein sequence: CASSTMVQGDGKTQYF.

V usage is TRBV11-2 and J usage is TRBJ2-7; 8 positions agree with TRBD1. The CDR3 loop spans 18 amino acids. CDR1 and CDR2 from the germline V gene are SGHAT and FQNNGV. Trimming at V came to 0 bases and at J to 4 bases, leaving 14 bases not matched to a gene. This CDR3 reads CASSLELGRTGSRYEQYF. CDR3 coding DNA: TGTGCCAGCAGCTTAGAGCTAGGCAGGACAGGGAGCCGGTACGAGCAGTACTTC.